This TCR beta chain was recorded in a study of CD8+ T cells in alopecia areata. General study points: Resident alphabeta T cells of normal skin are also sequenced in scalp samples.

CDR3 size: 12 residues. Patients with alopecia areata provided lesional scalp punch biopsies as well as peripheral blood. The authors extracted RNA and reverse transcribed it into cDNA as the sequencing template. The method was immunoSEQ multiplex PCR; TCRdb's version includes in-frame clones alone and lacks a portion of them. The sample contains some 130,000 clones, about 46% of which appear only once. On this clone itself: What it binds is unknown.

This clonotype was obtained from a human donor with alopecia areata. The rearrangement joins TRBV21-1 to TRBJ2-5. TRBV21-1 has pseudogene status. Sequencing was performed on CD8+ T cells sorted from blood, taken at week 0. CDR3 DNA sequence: TGCTCCCCCGGGGCTCGAGGAGAGACCCAGTACTTC. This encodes CSPGARGETQYF.